This TCR beta chain was identified during a study of shared clonotypes between healthy human individuals. This clone showed up many times. Using immunoSEQ multiplex PCR, the repertoire was profiled, and TCRdb retains in-frame clones only, with some absent. The data show about half a million clones, roughly three quarters seen once. The junction had 5 bases not matched to a gene; V was cut back by 3 bases and J by 1 base. Germline assignment: CDR1 SGHRS and CDR2 YFSETQ. The CDR3 totals 15 residues. This chain connects TRBV5-1 to TRBJ2-5; 8 nucleotides line up with TRBD1. The receptor comes from a middle-aged woman in good health. Some clones in this sample may be carry-over from other donors' samples. The specimen was PBMCs. CDR3 sequence reads: CASSSLQGAQETQYF. The CDR3 DNA sequence: TGCGCCAGCAGCTCCCTTCAGGGGGCCCAAGAGACCCAGTACTTC.